Each of the 27 T cell receptor beta chains below was sequenced from the same sample in a study of STAT3 mutations in large granular lymphocyte leukemia. Whole-study results and caveats: Every T-cell large granular lymphocyte leukemia patient had at least one immunodominant TCR beta clonotype.

Clones were read by immunoSEQ multiplex PCR, and TCRdb kept only the in-frame ones, dropping some. The repertoire holds about 10,000 clones, with 88% as singletons. For these TCRs, the target antigens are not known. Source material: peripheral blood mononuclear cells. The origin of the receptors is a man in his fifties or sixties with T-cell large granular lymphocyte leukemia. Some clones in this sample may be carry-over from other donors' samples.

The chain carries TRBV7-8 and TRBJ1-2; 9 positions match TRBD1. V was pared by 2 bases and J by 4 bases, with 5 bases of the junction left unmatched. Germline CDR1 reads SGHVS; CDR2 reads FQNEAQ. The CDR3 extends over 15 amino acids. The CDR3 coding sequence is TGTGCCAGCAGCTTACGGACAGGGGATCTCTATGGCTACACCTTC. Protein product: CASSLRTGDLYGYTF.

This clone was seen only once. The chain combines TRBV7-2 with TRBJ2-7; 7 bases match TRBD2. Trimming removed 5 bases from V and 2 bases from J; junction bases left unmatched: 9. The CDR3 runs 15 residues. CDR1 is SGHTA, CDR2 FQGNSA, per germline. CDR3 protein: CASSPRLAVTYEQYF. The CDR3 nucleotides are TGTGCCAGCAGCCCCCGTCTAGCGGTTACCTACGAGCAGTACTTC.

The chain joins TRBV18 to TRBJ2-5; 7 bases are shared with TRBD2. The J segment lost 5 bases and the V segment lost 4 bases, leaving 7 bases of the junction unmatched. Germline values: CDR1 KGHSH, CDR2 LQKENI. The CDR3 sequence is 14 residues long. CDR3 DNA sequence: TGTGCCAGCTCACGGGAGGGCCAAGGGGAGACCCAGTACTTC. Translation gives CASSREGQGETQYF. The variable domain in full, completed from reference TRBV18 and TRBJ2-5, reads NAGVMQNPRHLVRRRGQEARLRCSPMKGHSHVYWYRQLPEEGLKFMVYLQKENIIDESGMPKERFSAEFPKEGPSILRIQQVVRGDSAAYFCASSREGQGETQYFGPGTRLLVL.

The V call is TRBV11-1, the J call TRBJ2-2; D is undetermined. The ends were cut back, 5 bases at V and 8 bases at J, with 12 bases in the middle. Germline V gene sequence: CDR1 SGHAT, CDR2 FQDESV (reference sequence). The CDR3 covers 13 residues. CDR3 coding DNA: TGTGCCAGCAGCCCCCTCAGGATGGGGGAGCTGTTTTTT. Translated, it gives CASSPLRMGELFF.

The V call is TRBV5-1, the J call TRBJ2-6; D is unclear. Between the trimmed V and J ends, which lost 0 bases and 2 bases, there was a span of 12 bases. This CDR3 contains 17 residues. Per the germline V gene, CDR1 is SGHRS and CDR2 is YFSETQ. CDR3 in DNA: TGCGCCAGCAGCTTGGTCCCTTACGAGCCTGGGGCCAACGTCCTGACTTTC. Its translation: CASSLVPYEPGANVLTF.

Here the CDR3 DNA reads TGCAGCGGGGAACAGGGGACAGATACGCAGTATTTT. Encoded protein: CSGEQGTDTQYF. The V call is TRBV29-1, the J call TRBJ2-3; 7 nucleotides match TRBD1. The CDR3 consists of 12 residues. After removal of 7 bases from V and 3 bases from J, the junction contained 4 bases not matched to a gene. Germline V gene sequence: CDR1 SQVTM, CDR2 ANQGSEA.

The chain employs TRBV6-6 and TRBJ2-2; D unclear. The CDR3 covers 14 residues. Trimming left V 6 bases short and J 0 bases short, with 8 bases between. CDR1 and CDR2 from the germline V gene are MNHNY and SVGAGI (reference sequence). The CDR3 DNA is TGTGCCAGCAGCCTCCTCACGAACACCGGGGAGCTGTTTTTT. Amino acid sequence: CASSLLTNTGELFF.

J is TRBJ2-2 and V is TRBV12-5; TRBD2 matches at 12 bases. Germline CDR1 LGHNT, CDR2 FRNRAP. The CDR3 consists of 18 residues. The V segment lost 6 bases and the J segment 5 bases; nucleotides outside the gene matches: 13. The CDR3 region is CASGPGLAGPPGTGELFF. The CDR3 DNA reads TGTGCTAGTGGCCCCGGACTAGCGGGACCCCCGGGGACCGGGGAGCTGTTTTTT. Variable domain in full (rest from reference TRBV12-5 and TRBJ2-2): DARVTQTPRHKVTEMGQEVTMRCQPILGHNTVFWYRQTMMQGLELLAYFRNRAPLDDSGMPKDRFSAEMPDATLATLKIQPSEPRDSAVYFCASGPGLAGPPGTGELFFGEGSRLTVL.

The chain recombines TRBV11-3 with TRBJ2-7; TRBD1 matches 8 bases. J lost 3 bases, V lost 5 bases, and 3 bases had no gene match. Looked up from germline, CDR1 is SGHNT and CDR2 is YENEEA. CDR3 size: 13 residues. The CDR3 nucleotides are TGTGCCAGCAGCCAGGACAGGGACTACGAGCAGTACTTC. It encodes CASSQDRDYEQYF.

The rearrangement joins TRBV4-3 to TRBJ2-2; D gene unclear. The CDR3 spans 14 residues. Trimming removed 0 bases at V and 5 bases at J, with 7 bases between. The V gene's germline CDR1 is LGHNA and CDR2 YSLEER. The CDR3 loop reads CASSQDYETGELFF. CDR3 sequence (DNA): TGCGCCAGCAGCCAAGATTACGAGACCGGGGAGCTGTTTTTT.

This clone was recorded only once. The V and J genes are TRBV18 and TRBJ2-3, with TRBD1 identical over 7 bases. V lost 4 bases, J lost 5 bases, and 9 bases stayed unmatched. Germline CDR1 and CDR2: KGHSH and LQKENI. The CDR3 sequence is 15 residues long. DNA of the CDR3: TGTGCCAGCTCACGTAACAGGGGACAGTTAGATACGCAGTATTTT. It is translated as CASSRNRGQLDTQYF.

This clone was observed a handful of times. The V and J genes are TRBV14 and TRBJ2-3, with D perhaps TRBD1 or TRBD2 (6 bases each). The CDR3 loop spans 16 amino acids. With 4 bases removed from V and 1 base from J, the gap between germline ends came to 15 bases. Germline values: CDR1 SGHDN, CDR2 FVKESK. The CDR3 here is CASSLLGGTGTDTQYF. DNA for the CDR3: TGTGCCAGCAGCCTTCTCGGGGGCACAGGCACAGATACGCAGTATTTT.

V is TRBV7-2 and J is TRBJ2-7; D may correspond to TRBD1 or TRBD2 (5 bases each). With 5 bases removed from V and 3 bases from J, the gap between germline ends came to 11 bases. Germline V gene data show CDR1 as SGHTA and CDR2 as FQGNSA. CDR3 size: 13 residues. CDR3 nucleotide sequence: TGTGCCAGCAGCGAAGCTGGGGGCTACGAGCAGTACTTC. Translated: CASSEAGGYEQYF.

The chain couples TRBV6-5 to TRBJ1-1; TRBD1 might be the D (5 bases). The CDR3 contains 14 residues. The V gene's germline CDR1 is MNHEY and CDR2 SVGAGI. V was trimmed by 2 bases and J by 6 bases, leaving 13 bases between them. The CDR3 bases are TGTGCCAGCAGTTACACGGGGGGTGTTGCTGAAGCTTTCTTT. Amino acid sequence: CASSYTGGVAEAFF.

This clone appeared a single time. The chain couples TRBV27 to TRBJ2-1; D is ambiguous. CDR1 is MNHEY, CDR2 SMNVEV, per germline (reference sequence). The CDR3 consists of 13 residues. Between the trimmed V and J ends, which lost 0 bases and 9 bases, there was a span of 9 bases. This CDR3 is CASSLSFSPEQFF. CDR3 bases: TGTGCCAGCAGTTTATCGTTCAGCCCTGAGCAGTTCTTC.

The chain couples TRBV7-9 to TRBJ1-3; D ambiguous. V lost 3 bases and J lost 2, with 11 bases in between. The CDR3 contains 15 residues. Germline V lookup: CDR1 SEHNR, CDR2 FQNEAQ (reference sequence). As DNA, the CDR3 is TGTGCCAGCAGCTTGGCCGGCTTTACTGGAAACACCATATATTTT. It yields the protein CASSLAGFTGNTIYF.

The rearrangement links TRBV4-3 to TRBJ2-5, with D perhaps matching TRBD2 (6 bases). This CDR3 is built from 14 residues. V was trimmed by 3 bases and J by 5 bases, leaving 13 bases between them. Germline V gene sequence: CDR1 LGHNA, CDR2 YSLEER. CDR3 residues: CASSHPTSGETQYF. CDR3 DNA: TGCGCCAGCAGCCACCCGACTAGTGGGGAGACCCAGTACTTC.

The chain couples TRBV5-4 to TRBJ2-5, with D maybe TRBD1 (6 bases). Looked up from germline, CDR1 is SGHNT and CDR2 is YYREEE (reference sequence). The ends were cut back, 3 bases at V and 0 bases at J, with 12 bases in the middle. CDR3 size: 15 residues. Here the CDR3 DNA reads TGTGCCAGCAGCTCTGGGCCAGGGGACCAAGAGACCCAGTACTTC. Translating gives CASSSGPGDQETQYF.

V is TRBV19 and J is TRBJ2-2, with 11 positions matching TRBD2. The CDR3 is made up of 16 amino acids. The V gene's germline CDR1 is LNHDA and CDR2 SQIVND (reference sequence). V lost 7 bases to trimming and J lost 4 bases; unmatched junction nucleotides: 8. Here the CDR3 DNA reads TGTGCCAGTACCCCCCCTAGCGGGAGGCCCACCGGGGAGCTGTTTTTT. Its protein is CASTPPSGRPTGELFF.

The V gene is TRBV7-9, the J gene TRBJ2-7; D might be TRBD2 (6 bases). CDR3 size: 13 residues. Germline-derived CDR1 and CDR2 are SEHNR and FQNEAQ (reference sequence). Trimming removed 6 bases from V and 9 bases from J, with 18 bases in between. The DNA for the CDR3 is TGTGCCAGCAGACGGGAGCTAACGTCAAGGCAGTACTTC. Its translation: CASRRELTSRQYF.

The chain joins TRBV2 to TRBJ1-1, with D possibly matching TRBD1 (5 bases). Looked up from germline, CDR1 is SNHLY and CDR2 is FYNNEI. V lost 4 bases, J lost 4 bases, and 10 bases lay in between. This CDR3 has 13 amino acids. The CDR3 DNA reads TGTGCCAGCAGTGGACAGTCGGGCACTGAAGCTTTCTTT. Protein: CASSGQSGTEAFF. Looking up the rest from reference TRBV2 and TRBJ1-1 gives the full variable domain: EPEVTQTPSHQVTQMGQEVILRCVPISNHLYFYWYRQILGQKVEFLVSFYNNEISEKSEIFDDQFSVERPDGSNFTLKIRSTKLEDSAMYFCASSGQSGTEAFFGQGTRLTVV.

The V and J genes are TRBV15 and TRBJ1-5; D may be TRBD1 (5 bases). The CDR3 is 15 residues long. Germline CDR1 is LNHNV and CDR2 is YYDKDF (reference sequence). Between the trimmed V and J ends, which lost 5 bases and 1 base, there was a span of 12 bases. Here the CDR3 reads CATSAGPPSNQPQHF. For the CDR3, the DNA is TGTGCCACCAGCGCAGGGCCTCCGAGCAATCAGCCCCAGCATTTT.

The chain carries TRBV7-3 and TRBJ2-5, with TRBD2 matching 7 bases. The junction had 6 bases not matched to a gene; V was cut back by 2 bases and J by 3 bases. The CDR3 length is 15 residues. Looked up from germline, CDR1 is SGHTA and CDR2 is FQGTGA. Here the CDR3 DNA reads TGTGCCAGCAGCTTAGCGGGAGTGGGAAAAGAGACCCAGTACTTC. Protein product: CASSLAGVGKETQYF. The full variable domain, its missing parts supplied by reference TRBV7-3 and TRBJ2-5, is GAGVSQTPSNKVTEKGKYVELRCDPISGHTALYWYRQSLGQGPEFLIYFQGTGAADDSGLPNDRFFAVRPEGSVSTLKIQRTERGDSAVYLCASSLAGVGKETQYFGPGTRLLVL.

This chain uses TRBV29-1 with TRBJ2-3; 10 positions agree with TRBD2. The germline V gene has CDR1 SQVTM and CDR2 ANQGSEA. Trimming cost V 1 base and J 7 bases; bases outside gene matches: 11. CDR3 length equals 16 residues. Here the CDR3 reads CSVEGVGTSASNTQYF. The CDR3 bases are TGCAGCGTTGAAGGTGTAGGGACTAGCGCATCTAATACGCAGTATTTT.

This CDR3 is CASSRLAEAYNEQFF. CDR3 bases: TGTGCCAGCAGCCGCCTAGCGGAGGCCTACAATGAGCAGTTCTTC. V is TRBV11-2 and J is TRBJ2-1; 7 nucleotides align to TRBD2. V lost 5 bases to trimming and J lost 2 bases; unmatched junction nucleotides: 6. The CDR3 is 15 residues long. Looked up from germline, CDR1 is SGHAT and CDR2 is FQNNGV. Full variable domain (rest looked up from reference TRBV11-2 and TRBJ2-1): EAGVAQSPRYKIIEKRQSVAFWCNPISGHATLYWYQQILGQGPKLLIQFQNNGVVDDSQLPKDRFSAERLKGVDSTLKIQPAKLEDSAVYLCASSRLAEAYNEQFFGPGTRLTVL.

In DNA, the CDR3 is TGTGCCAGCAGCATACAGGGGGCGAGAGAAAAACTGTTTTTT. Its translation is CASSIQGAREKLFF. This chain uses TRBV5-4 with TRBJ1-4, with 9 bases aligning to TRBD1. From germline, CDR1 is SGHNT and CDR2 YYREEE (reference sequence). V gave up 4 bases and J gave up 8 bases; unmatched junction bases: 6. The CDR3 totals 14 residues. Filled out from reference TRBV5-4 and TRBJ1-4, the complete variable domain reads ETGVTQSPTHLIKTRGQQVTLRCSSQSGHNTVSWYQQALGQGPQFIFQYYREEENGRGNFPPRFSGLQFPNYSSELNVNALELDDSALYLCASSIQGAREKLFFGSGTQLSVL.

The chain uses TRBV5-1 and TRBJ2-3, with TRBD1 matching 8 bases. Germline V gene sequence: CDR1 SGHRS, CDR2 YFSETQ. V trimming: 4 bases; J trimming: 3 bases; junction bases outside the gene matches: 10. This CDR3 has 16 residues. CDR3 amino acids: CASSATGGLNTDTQYF. The CDR3 DNA reads TGCGCCAGCAGCGCCACAGGGGGTTTAAATACAGATACGCAGTATTTT.